Sequencing of this TCR beta chain was carried out in a study of post-analysis software for immune sequencing data. Study-level results: With TRBV5-6, TRBV5-1 and TRBV20-1 included, about five TRBV segments were more frequent in patients than in controls. Samples made in the same batch grouped tightly together by F measure. Multiple sclerosis patients had significantly lower normalized Chao1 diversity than controls.

Looked up from germline, CDR1 is LGHNA and CDR2 is YNFKEQ. V was clipped by 8 bases and J by 5 bases, with 12 bases between them. The CDR3 consists of 12 residues. Unique molecular identifiers tagged the TCR beta cDNA libraries. MiXCR, run by TCRdb on the PCR reads, gives a single entry per CDR3 protein. The profile shows about 460,000 distinct CDR3 sequences, roughly 45% of them singletons. Regarding this clonotype: What it binds is not known.

The rearrangement joins TRBV4-2 to TRBJ2-5; D assignment may be TRBD1 or TRBD2 (5 bases each). The clonotype originates from a girl aged 10-17 years with multiple sclerosis. Sequenced input: blood. The DNA of the CDR3 is TGTGCCAGCGGCCCAGAGGGGGAGACCCAGTACTTC. Protein sequence: CASGPEGETQYF.